One and the same sample provided the 27 T cell receptor beta chains below, sequenced in a study of cytomegalovirus exposure and HLA in healthy donors. Vbeta (60) and Jbeta (13) primers were used in the PCR. Sequencing was performed with immunoSEQ multiplex PCR; in TCRdb, only in-frame clones are kept and a portion is missing. The table shows fewer than 200,000 clones, with 87% occurring only once. Sequencing was carried out using PBMCs. These receptors were collected from a boy aged 2 to 10 in good health and CMV-seronegative.

This chain connects TRBV30 to TRBJ2-5; 12 bases are shared with TRBD2. J lost 4 bases, V lost 8 bases, and 5 bases had no gene match. The CDR3 has 13 amino acids. CDR1 is GTSNPN and CDR2 is SVGIG in the germline V gene (reference sequence). In DNA, the CDR3 is TGTGCCGGATCGGGACTAGCGGGAGAGACCCAGTACTTC. Translated, it gives CAGSGLAGETQYF.

The chain is built from TRBV2 and TRBJ2-2, with D maybe TRBD2 (5 bases). Per the germline V gene, CDR1 is SNHLY and CDR2 is FYNNEI. This CDR3 comprises 14 residues. V was cut by 10 bases and J by 6 bases, with 18 bases left in between. The DNA for the CDR3 is TGTGCCACCAAGGCAGAGGGTGGGGCCGGGGAGCTGTTTTTT. It specifies CATKAEGGAGELFF.

The chain joins TRBV7-3 to TRBJ2-2, with D possibly TRBD2 on 6 matching bases. Trimming took off 1 base at V and 6 bases at J, with 9 bases between the two ends. The CDR3 covers 14 residues. From germline, CDR1 is SGHTA and CDR2 FQGTGA. The CDR3 sequence: CASSLKWGAGELFF. The CDR3 coding sequence is TGTGCCAGCAGCTTAAAGTGGGGGGCCGGGGAGCTGTTTTTT.

This clone was counted a few times. The chain is built from TRBV6-5 and TRBJ2-7; 8 nucleotides line up with TRBD1. The CDR3 length is 14 residues. Losses at the gene ends were 5 bases for V and 5 bases for J; bases not matched to a gene: 8. Germline CDR1 reads MNHEY; CDR2 reads SVGAGI. CDR3 nucleotide sequence: TGTGCCAGCAGTGGGAACCCAGGGGGCGACGAGCAGTACTTC. It translates to CASSGNPGGDEQYF.

The rearrangement uses TRBV7-9 and TRBJ2-7, with D hard to call. V gave up 1 base and J gave up 9 bases, with 22 bases separating them. The germline V gene has CDR1 SEHNR and CDR2 FQNEAQ (reference sequence). The length of the CDR3 is 16 residues. As DNA, the CDR3 is TGTGCCAGCAGCTTAGTCCCCCCAGCTACAGACGTCGGGCAGTACTTC. Its protein is CASSLVPPATDVGQYF.

The J gene is TRBJ1-1, the V gene TRBV19, with 8 nucleotides matching TRBD1. Germline V CDR1 and CDR2: LNHDA, SQIVND (reference sequence). This CDR3 spans 14 amino acids. With 11 bases clipped from V and 1 base from J, the junction kept 9 bases outside the gene matches. In DNA form, the CDR3 reads TGTGCCGTTATGGACAGGGCGGAGAACACTGAAGCTTTCTTT. It translates to CAVMDRAENTEAFF.

The chain joins TRBV6-1 to TRBJ1-5, with D possibly being TRBD1 (6 bases). Germline-derived CDR1 and CDR2 are MNHNS and SASEGT. CDR3 length equals 16 residues. V was cut by 3 bases and J by 2 bases, with 14 bases left in between. CDR3 loop: CASSEGVGGGNQPQHF. As DNA, the CDR3 is TGTGCCAGCAGTGAGGGGGTAGGGGGGGGCAATCAGCCCCAGCATTTT.

V usage is TRBV28 and J usage is TRBJ1-4; the match to TRBD1 covers 7 bases. This CDR3 contains 16 residues. V shed 6 bases, J shed 0 bases, and the junction held 7 bases outside the gene matches. Germline V CDR1 and CDR2: MDHEN, SYDVKM. CDR3 DNA: TGTGCCAGCAGCTATTACGGACAGGCAACTAATGAAAAACTGTTTTTT. As protein: CASSYYGQATNEKLFF.

The chain joins TRBV28 to TRBJ2-7, with TRBD1 matching 8 bases. This CDR3 region has 14 residues. Germline CDR1 is MDHEN and CDR2 is SYDVKM. The V and J ends lost 7 bases and 3 bases, in that order; junction bases with no gene match: 8. The CDR3 coding sequence is TGTGCCAGCACTACCGGGACAGGTCTCTACGAGCAGTACTTC. Protein: CASTTGTGLYEQYF.

This chain's CDR3 is CSVEVAREKFSTEAFF. In DNA form, the CDR3 reads TGCAGCGTTGAAGTGGCCAGGGAAAAATTTAGCACTGAAGCTTTCTTT. The J gene is TRBJ1-1, the V gene TRBV29-1, with D maybe TRBD1 (5 bases). CDR1 and CDR2 from the germline V gene are SQVTM and ANQGSEA. V dropped 1 base and J dropped 4 bases, with 19 bases sitting between them. The CDR3 totals 16 residues.

The chain is built from TRBV9 and TRBJ2-2; D is possibly TRBD1 (6 bases). V shed 3 bases and J shed 4 bases, with 13 bases lying between them. The CDR3 length is 15 residues. Looked up from germline, CDR1 is SGDLS and CDR2 is YYNGEE. CDR3 nucleotides: TGTGCCAGCAGCGCCGGGACACCTGTCACCGGGGAGCTGTTTTTT. As protein: CASSAGTPVTGELFF.

The chain is built from TRBV6-1 and TRBJ2-7, with 8 bases that match TRBD2. This CDR3 is 14 amino acids long. Germline V gene sequence: CDR1 MNHNS, CDR2 SASEGT. Losses at the gene ends were 3 bases for V and 12 bases for J; bases not matched to a gene: 13. The CDR3 reads CASSDPAYHAGGYF. DNA for the CDR3: TGTGCCAGCAGTGACCCGGCCTATCATGCGGGGGGGTACTTC.

The chain's CDR3 is CASSDVGGVGLDTQYF. CDR3 nucleotide sequence: TGTGCCAGCAGTGACGTCGGGGGAGTGGGTTTGGATACGCAGTATTTT. J is TRBJ2-3 and V is TRBV6-4, with D perhaps TRBD2 (6 bases). V shed 2 bases and J shed 6 bases, with 18 bases lying between them. The germline gives CDR1 MRHNA, CDR2 SNTAGT. The CDR3 sequence is 16 residues long.

This clone was seen just once. The rearrangement uses TRBV9 and TRBJ2-1, with 9 bases matching TRBD1. Germline loops: CDR1 SGDLS, CDR2 YYNGEE. CDR3 length: 14 residues. Germline trimming cut 2 bases from V and 6 bases from J; bases unmatched to any gene: 3. For the CDR3, the DNA is TGTGCCAGCAGCGTCGGGACAGGGTCCAATGAGCAGTTCTTC. This codes for CASSVGTGSNEQFF.

In this sample, this clone turned up once. The J gene is TRBJ2-5, the V gene TRBV28; D unresolved. The V end was cut by 9 bases, the J end by 2 bases, with 13 bases between. CDR1 and CDR2 from the germline V gene are MDHEN and SYDVKM. The CDR3 has 13 amino acids. The CDR3 reads CASRGVDQETQYF. The DNA of the CDR3 is TGTGCCAGTAGAGGAGTAGATCAAGAGACCCAGTACTTC.

This clone was picked up one time. A read error may account for a junction end that differs from germline. The chain has TRBV7-9 and TRBJ1-2, with TRBD1 as a possible D gene (6 bases). Germline V gene lookup returns CDR1 SEHNR and CDR2 FQNEAQ (reference sequence). This CDR3 spans 13 amino acids. The CDR3 region has the DNA TGTTCCAGCAGCTTACAGGGAAGACATGGCTACACCTTC. Amino acids: CSSSLQGRHGYTF.

The chain combines TRBV29-1 with TRBJ1-1; 7 nucleotides match TRBD1. The CDR3 runs 14 residues. Trimming at V came to 7 bases and at J to 0 bases, leaving 8 bases not matched to a gene. Germline V gene lookup returns CDR1 SQVTM and CDR2 ANQGSEA. In nucleotides, the CDR3 is TGCAGCGGCCGAACGGACAGGCTGAACACTGAAGCTTTCTTT. Residues: CSGRTDRLNTEAFF.

The chain employs TRBV27 and TRBJ1-1; maybe TRBD1 (6 bases). Germline assignment: CDR1 MNHEY and CDR2 SMNVEV (reference sequence). The ends were cut back, 2 bases at V and 2 bases at J, with 12 bases in the middle. There are 15 residues in the CDR3. The CDR3 sequence: CASSLTTGRNTEAFF. The CDR3 nucleotides read TGTGCCAGCAGTTTAACGACAGGACGCAACACTGAAGCTTTCTTT.

The genes are TRBV4-1 and TRBJ2-2; 9 bases fit TRBD1. The CDR3 spans 14 residues. V gave up 6 bases and J gave up 6 bases; unmatched junction bases: 5. CDR1 and CDR2 (germline): MGHRA, YSYEKL. CDR3 coding DNA: TGCGCCAGCAGACTCAGACAGGGGGCCGGGGAGCTGTTTTTT. Protein sequence: CASRLRQGAGELFF.

The V gene is TRBV19, the J gene TRBJ1-5, with D tentatively TRBD1 (5 bases). CDR3 length: 15 residues. V was clipped by 6 bases and J by 2 bases, with 14 bases between them. From germline, CDR1 is LNHDA and CDR2 SQIVND (reference sequence). The CDR3 here is CASRGWGDGNQPQHF. Here the CDR3 DNA reads TGTGCCAGTAGGGGATGGGGCGACGGCAATCAGCCCCAGCATTTT.

The chain couples TRBV5-6 to TRBJ2-5; D is undetermined. Trimming cost V 4 bases and J 3 bases, with 10 bases left between them. Per the germline V gene, CDR1 is SGHDT and CDR2 is YYEEEE. This CDR3 spans 13 amino acids. CDR3 loop: CASSMDPEETQYF. The CDR3 DNA is TGTGCCAGCAGCATGGATCCTGAAGAGACCCAGTACTTC.

The chain uses TRBV7-9 and TRBJ2-7; 10 nucleotides agree with TRBD1. The CDR3 totals 16 residues. Losses at the gene ends were 1 base for V and 5 bases for J; bases not matched to a gene: 8. CDR1 is SEHNR, CDR2 FQNEAQ, per germline (reference sequence). CDR3 sequence: CASSLGFRDRGHEQYF. The CDR3, as DNA: TGTGCCAGCAGCTTAGGATTCAGGGACAGGGGTCACGAGCAGTACTTC.

V usage is TRBV18 and J usage is TRBJ1-5; D gene unclear. This CDR3 comprises 17 residues. Trimming left V 0 bases short and J 0 bases short, with 12 bases between. The germline gives CDR1 KGHSH, CDR2 LQKENI. In DNA, the CDR3 is TGTGCCAGCTCACCACCGGGAGAAGGTGATAGCAATCAGCCCCAGCATTTT. It yields the protein CASSPPGEGDSNQPQHF.

The sample holds one count of this clone. The chain joins TRBV5-4 to TRBJ1-2, with 12 bases fitting TRBD1. Germline trimming cut 4 bases from V and 6 bases from J; bases unmatched to any gene: 10. CDR3 length equals 16 residues. Germline V gene data show CDR1 as SGHNT and CDR2 as YYREEE (reference sequence). CDR3 sequence (DNA): TGTGCCAGCAGCCCACCGGGACAGGGGGCGGCGGATGGCTACACCTTC. Translation: CASSPPGQGAADGYTF. Filled out from reference TRBV5-4 and TRBJ1-2, the complete variable domain reads ETGVTQSPTHLIKTRGQQVTLRCSSQSGHNTVSWYQQALGQGPQFIFQYYREEENGRGNFPPRFSGLQFPNYSSELNVNALELDDSALYLCASSPPGQGAADGYTFGSGTRLTVV.

In nucleotides, the CDR3 is TGTGCCAGCAGTTACTTCACTCCCACTAGCACAGATACGCAGTATTTT. Protein product: CASSYFTPTSTDTQYF. This sequence joins TRBV6-5 and TRBJ2-3; no clear D. Per the germline V gene, CDR1 is MNHEY and CDR2 is SVGAGI. Deletions cut 1 base from V and 0 bases from J, with 11 bases between. This CDR3 is built from 16 residues.

The J gene is TRBJ2-7, the V gene TRBV30, with TRBD1 matching 11 bases. After removal of 4 bases from V and 3 bases from J, the junction contained 5 bases not matched to a gene. Germline-derived CDR1 and CDR2 are GTSNPN and SVGIG (reference sequence). CDR3 size: 14 residues. Here the CDR3 reads CAWTTGTGGYEQYF. CDR3 nucleotides: TGTGCCTGGACTACCGGGACAGGGGGCTACGAGCAGTACTTC.

V is TRBV28 and J is TRBJ2-1; D ambiguous. Trimming stripped 3 bases from V and 9 bases from J, with 9 bases between. Germline CDR1 is MDHEN and CDR2 is SYDVKM. The length of the CDR3 is 12 residues. The CDR3 loop is CASSLIMSEQFF. CDR3 DNA sequence: TGTGCCAGCAGTTTGATAATGAGTGAGCAGTTCTTC.